The clone carrying this T cell receptor beta chain was seen repeatedly, ten times or more. The antigen is unknown. At one end the junction does not follow the germline gene, possibly because of a read error. The sample belongs to a study of neurological immune-mediated disorders. Study results and limitations: Falling below healthy controls, multiple sclerosis showed the least TCR clonal expansion, while HTLV-1-associated myelopathy showed the most.

Time point reported: longitudinal time-point 2. This CDR3 has 13 amino acids. CDR1 and CDR2 (germline): LNHNV, YYDKDF (reference sequence). MiXCR, run by TCRdb on the 5' RACE reads, gives a single entry per CDR3 protein. The table shows 84,000 or so distinct CDR3 sequences, with 13% occurring only once. The sequence was collected from a female donor with HTLV-1-associated myelopathy (HAM/TSP). The chain joins TRBV15 to TRBJ2-2; D uncertain. Sequences were obtained from PBMCs. CDR3 coding DNA: TGTGCTACCAGCAGTTTGTGGGCCGGGGAGCTGTTTTTT. As protein: CATSSLWAGELFF.